The 21 T cell receptor beta chains given below trace back to one sample, sequenced in a study of shared clonotypes between healthy human individuals. Method: immunoSEQ multiplex PCR; TCRdb's copy keeps in-frame clones and lacks some. The sample has 2 million to 2.5 million clones; just under 95% are singletons. Naive CD8 cells were CD45RO-negative, positively selected for CCR7, excluding terminally differentiated effector memory CD45RA+ cells. The sample was naive CD8+ T cells sorted from blood. All receptors come from a man aged 18 to 35 in good health.

Comment on this clone: The sample carries other DNA sequences with the same CDR3. The chain uses TRBV9 and TRBJ2-2, with D unresolved. Germline CDR1 is SGDLS and CDR2 is YYNGEE. Trimming removed 3 bases from V and 3 bases from J, with 3 bases in between. The CDR3 is 12 residues long. The CDR3 region is CASSDYTGELFF. The CDR3 DNA follows: TGTGCCAGCAGCGACTACACCGGGGAGCTGTTTTTT.

This chain joins TRBV7-9 and TRBJ2-1, with D unclear. The CDR3 has 12 amino acids. Trimming removed 0 bases from V and 8 bases from J, with 5 bases in between. Germline loops: CDR1 SEHNR, CDR2 FQNEAQ (reference sequence). This chain's CDR3 is CASSLAIDEQFF. The CDR3 nucleotides read TGTGCCAGCAGCTTAGCCATCGATGAGCAGTTCTTC. Variable domain in full (rest from reference TRBV7-9 and TRBJ2-1): DTGVSQNPRHKITKRGQNVTFRCDPISEHNRLYWYRQTLGQGPEFLTYFQNEAQLEKSRLLSDRFSAERPKGSFSTLEIQRTEQGDSAMYLCASSLAIDEQFFGPGTRLTVL.

As for this clone: Other DNA sequences in this specimen translate into the identical CDR3. The rearrangement links TRBV4-1 to TRBJ1-1, with D maybe TRBD1 (6 bases). Trimming took off 4 bases at V and 1 base at J, with 10 bases between the two ends. This CDR3 spans 14 amino acids. Germline V gene sequence: CDR1 MGHRA, CDR2 YSYEKL. Written as DNA, the CDR3 is TGCGCCAGCAGCCTTAGAGGGGGGAACACTGAAGCTTTCTTT. This gives the protein CASSLRGGNTEAFF.

About this clone itself: This may arise from a read error, as a much more abundant clone is one base away. In the same sample, other DNA sequences code for this CDR3. This chain joins TRBV30 and TRBJ2-3; D ambiguous. Germline lookup yields CDR1 GTSNPN and CDR2 SVGIG (reference sequence). This CDR3 has 12 amino acids. The V and J ends lost 0 bases and 3 bases respectively, with 4 bases between them. The CDR3 reads CAWSVRTDTQYF. DNA of the CDR3: TGTGCCTGGAGTGTACGGACAGATACGCAGTATTTT.

On this clone itself: This same CDR3 is encoded by further DNA sequences in the sample. This chain connects TRBV29-1 to TRBJ2-1; no reliable D call. The germline CDR1 and CDR2 sequences are SQVTM and ANQGSEA. The CDR3 covers 13 residues. Trimming cost V 4 bases and J 0 bases, with 7 bases left between them. This CDR3 reads CSVAGDSYNEQFF. The CDR3 region has the DNA TGCAGCGTTGCTGGGGACTCCTACAATGAGCAGTTCTTC.

Turning to this clone: A junction boundary mismatches the germline segment, possibly from a read error. V and J are TRBV7-7 and TRBJ2-1; no clear D gene. The CDR3 contains 13 residues. Looked up from germline, CDR1 is SSHAT and CDR2 is FNYEAQ (reference sequence). CDR3 protein: CASSLSGPNEQFF. The CDR3 bases are TGTGCTAGCAGCTTGTCCGGGCCGAATGAGCAGTTCTTC.

The chain links TRBV6-1 to TRBJ1-2; 7 bases are shared with TRBD1. Germline-derived CDR1 and CDR2 are MNHNS and SASEGT. The V gene end was trimmed by 2 bases and the J gene end by 6 bases; junction bases not matched to a gene: 3. CDR3 length: 13 residues. CDR3 protein: CASSEFQGDGYTF. Here the CDR3 DNA reads TGTGCCAGCAGTGAATTCCAGGGGGATGGCTACACCTTC.

This CDR3 is CASSLISTDTQYF. The CDR3 DNA reads as TGTGCCAGCAGCTTAATTAGCACAGATACGCAGTATTTT. This chain connects TRBV7-3 to TRBJ2-3; D is ambiguous. V lost 1 base and J 0 bases, leaving 2 bases between the germline ends. The CDR3 length is 13 residues. Germline V gives CDR1 SGHTA, CDR2 FQGTGA.

On this clone: A read error may account for a junction end that differs from germline. V usage is TRBV7-6 and J usage is TRBJ1-4, with no clear D. Germline values: CDR1 SGHVS, CDR2 FNYEAQ. The CDR3 spans 11 residues. This CDR3 is CASSLAGHWYF. CDR3 DNA sequence: TGTGCCAGCAGCTTGGCCGGCCACTGGTATTTT. Full variable domain (missing parts from reference TRBV7-6 and TRBJ1-4): GAGVSQSPRYKVTKRGQDVALRCDPISGHVSLYWYRQALGQGPEFLTYFNYEAQQDKSGLPNDRFSAERPEGSISTLTIQRTEQRDSAMYRCASSLAGHWYFGSGTQLSVL.

The count of this clone is one. V gene TRBV7-9 combines with J gene TRBJ2-3, with no clear D. The CDR3 consists of 13 residues. With 5 bases removed from V and 4 bases from J, the gap between germline ends came to 10 bases. From germline, CDR1 is SEHNR and CDR2 FQNEAQ (reference sequence). The CDR3 region has the DNA TGTGCCAGCAGCCCACTTTGGTCAGATACGCAGTATTTT. Protein sequence: CASSPLWSDTQYF.

The chain links TRBV7-9 to TRBJ2-5, with 7 bases fitting TRBD1. V lost 5 bases to trimming and J lost 2 bases; unmatched junction nucleotides: 8. This CDR3 region has 15 residues. Germline assignment: CDR1 SEHNR and CDR2 FQNEAQ (reference sequence). CDR3 bases: TGTGCCAGCAGCGCTACAGGGGAAAGACAAGAGACCCAGTACTTC. Its protein is CASSATGERQETQYF.

This clone showed up just once. This chain links TRBV7-8 with TRBJ2-5, with TRBD2 identical over 13 bases. V gave up 4 bases and J gave up 3 bases; unmatched junction bases: 8. The germline CDR1 and CDR2 sequences are SGHVS and FQNEAQ. The CDR3 has 17 residues. DNA of the CDR3: TGTGCCAGCAGCTCAACCACCGGGACTAGCGGGGAAGAGACCCAGTACTTC. Protein: CASSSTTGTSGEETQYF.

The CDR3 spells CASSEEAAYRYEQYF. CDR3 DNA: TGTGCCAGCAGTGAAGAAGCGGCATACCGCTACGAGCAGTACTTC. The chain uses TRBV2 and TRBJ2-7, with D maybe TRBD2 (5 bases). Per the germline V gene, CDR1 is SNHLY and CDR2 is FYNNEI. There are 15 residues in the CDR3. The V end was cut by 1 base, the J end by 3 bases, with 13 bases between.

J is TRBJ2-1 and V is TRBV4-1; a possible D gene is TRBD2 (5 bases). Germline CDR1 and CDR2: MGHRA and YSYEKL. The CDR3 consists of 16 residues. The ends were cut back, 0 bases at V and 2 bases at J, with 11 bases in the middle. The CDR3 DNA is TGCGCCAGCAGCCAAGAGTATATTAGCGCCTACAATGAGCAGTTCTTC. Its protein product is CASSQEYISAYNEQFF.

The J gene is TRBJ2-2, the V gene TRBV11-2; weak D call: TRBD1 (6 bases). Per the germline V gene, CDR1 is SGHAT and CDR2 is FQNNGV. V lost 2 bases to trimming and J lost 5 bases, with 9 bases between them. The CDR3 sequence is 14 residues long. The CDR3 DNA reads as TGTGCCAGCAGCTTATGGCAGGGGACCGGGGAGCTGTTTTTT. It yields the protein CASSLWQGTGELFF.

The rearrangement uses TRBV11-3 and TRBJ2-3; possible D gene TRBD2, 7 bases. Germline loops: CDR1 SGHNT, CDR2 YENEEA. There are 14 residues in the CDR3. Trimming took 2 bases from V and 5 from J, leaving 11 bases between them. The CDR3 DNA is TGTGCCAGCAGCTTAAGAGGGGGGGGAGATACGCAGTATTTT. Translation gives CASSLRGGGDTQYF.

The gene calls are TRBV6-5 and TRBJ2-1, with D hard to call. Germline CDR1 MNHEY, CDR2 SVGAGI. The CDR3 consists of 13 residues. V lost 0 bases to trimming and J lost 8 bases, with 8 bases between them. The CDR3 nucleotides are TGTGCCAGCAGTTACTCGATATCACATGAGCAGTTCTTC. This translates into CASSYSISHEQFF.

The chain combines TRBV4-3 with TRBJ2-3; D is ambiguous. This CDR3 is 17 amino acids long. The germline CDR1 and CDR2 sequences are LGHNA and YSLEER. V was trimmed by 0 bases and J by 2 bases, leaving 15 bases between them. The CDR3 DNA reads as TGCGCCAGCAGCCAAGACCTCGCCGGGTCCTACACAGATACGCAGTATTTT. Translating it yields CASSQDLAGSYTDTQYF.

J is TRBJ2-1 and V is TRBV5-3; TRBD2 agrees at 8 bases. TRBV5-3 qualifies as an ORF whose function is uncertain. The CDR3 is 15 amino acids. The V gene end was trimmed by 0 bases and the J gene end by 4 bases; junction bases not matched to a gene: 3. The CDR3 loop reads CARSLGLAPYNEQFF. The CDR3 region has the DNA TGTGCCAGAAGCTTGGGACTAGCGCCTTACAATGAGCAGTTCTTC.

This clone was found once. Here the CDR3 DNA reads TGTGCCAGCAGCGTAGAAGCGGGGTCAGGCAATGAGCAGTTCTTC. It encodes CASSVEAGSGNEQFF. The genes are TRBV9 and TRBJ2-1, with 7 positions matching TRBD2. The germline CDR1 and CDR2 sequences are SGDLS and YYNGEE. Trimming removed 0 bases from V and 6 bases from J; junction bases left unmatched: 6. The CDR3 extends over 15 amino acids. Together with reference TRBV9 and TRBJ2-1, the CDR3 gives the full variable domain: DSGVTQTPKHLITATGQRVTLRCSPRSGDLSVYWYQQSLDQGLQFLIQYYNGEERAKGNILERFSAQQFPDLHSELNLSSLELGDSALYFCASSVEAGSGNEQFFGPGTRLTVL.

The chain employs TRBV6-5 and TRBJ1-4; D unclear. Trimming took off 6 bases at V and 0 bases at J, with 8 bases between the two ends. In germline, CDR1 is MNHEY, CDR2 SVGAGI. The CDR3 extends over 14 amino acids. This chain's CDR3 is CASSEGSTNEKLFF. In DNA form, the CDR3 reads TGTGCCAGCAGCGAGGGTTCAACTAATGAAAAACTGTTTTTT.